This TCR beta chain was recovered during a study of blood T cells in healthy people across ages. In its sample, this clonotype was seen a few times. What it binds is not known. A second PCR, run for roughly 7 to 12 cycles, used a sample-barcoded 5' primer plus a J-beta primer mix. TCRdb recomputed calls from the 5' RACE reads with MiXCR, one row per CDR3 protein. The data show around 1.7 million distinct CDR3 sequences, with over 25% seen just once and roughly 8.2% held by the top ten. Germline trimming cut 2 bases from V and 8 bases from J; bases unmatched to any gene: 15. CDR1 is SGHTA, CDR2 FQGNSA, per germline. The CDR3 covers 17 residues. Findings and caveats of the study: As naive T cell percentage varied, TCR beta diversity correlated strongly with it.

J is TRBJ2-1 and V is TRBV7-2, with 7 bases aligning to TRBD2. This sequence was found in a woman aged 30 to 39 in good health. Sequenced input: blood. The CDR3 nucleotides read TGTGCCAGCAGCTTACGTACCGGGAGGATCCTCTTCCATGAGCAGTTCTTC. Encoded protein: CASSLRTGRILFHEQFF.